This passage covers 18 T cell receptor beta chains from one sample sequenced in a study of blood T cells in healthy people across ages. The use of a sample-barcoded 5' primer and a J-beta primer mix characterized a second PCR of roughly 7 to 12 cycles. A single record per CDR3 protein comes from TCRdb applying MiXCR to the 5' RACE reads. The profile shows under 1,100,000 distinct CDR3 sequences, about 23% of them singletons. This sample was shared with a second study, whose subject was T cells of mothers and their children.

The sequencing sample was made of blood. Receptor source: a girl aged 2-9 years in good health.

The CDR3 nucleotides read TGTGCCAGCGGGGGGAATTATAATTCACCCCTCCACTTT. This codes for CASGGNYNSPLHF. V gene TRBV3-1 combines with J gene TRBJ1-6; D may be TRBD1 (5 bases). V lost 8 bases, J lost 4 bases, and 9 bases lay in between. This CDR3 spans 13 amino acids. Germline V gives CDR1 LGHDT, CDR2 YNNKEL (reference sequence).

This clonotype has a single count. V gene TRBV4-1 combines with J gene TRBJ2-4, with TRBD2 matching over 8 bases. The germline V gene encodes CDR1 MGHRA and CDR2 YSYEKL. This CDR3 is built from 16 residues. The V gene end was trimmed by 2 bases and the J gene end by 0 bases; junction bases not matched to a gene: 3. CDR3 coding DNA: TGCGCCAGCAGCCAACCAGCGGGAGTAGCCAAAAACATTCAGTACTTC. It specifies CASSQPAGVAKNIQYF.

The rearrangement joins TRBV4-1 to TRBJ2-4; D might be TRBD1 (7 bases). Germline values: CDR1 MGHRA, CDR2 YSYEKL. This CDR3 is 15 amino acids long. The ends were cut back, 3 bases at V and 5 bases at J, with 14 bases in the middle. CDR3 coding DNA: TGCGCCAGCAGCCATCTGGGACAGCGGGAAAACATTCAGTACTTC. It codes for CASSHLGQRENIQYF.

CDR3 in DNA: TGTGCCAGCAGCGTAATGGTGGGGCGCGACTATGGCTACACCTTC. Residues: CASSVMVGRDYGYTF. This rearrangement joins TRBV7-9 to TRBJ1-2, with TRBD1 as a possible D gene (5 bases). This CDR3 has 15 residues. The germline V gene encodes CDR1 SEHNR and CDR2 FQNEAQ (reference sequence). V lost 5 bases and J lost 3, with 16 bases in between.

The chain couples TRBV20-1 to TRBJ2-7, with D unresolved. Trimming stripped 0 bases from V and 4 bases from J, with 13 bases between. Germline loops: CDR1 DFQATT, CDR2 SNEGSKA (reference sequence). The CDR3 sequence is 14 residues long. The CDR3 sequence: CSARDLNAGYEQYF. CDR3 nucleotide sequence: TGCAGTGCTAGAGATCTCAACGCCGGATACGAGCAGTACTTC.

This clonotype was picked up a small number of times. The rearrangement links TRBV29-1 to TRBJ1-4; D unclear. This CDR3 spans 11 amino acids. From germline, CDR1 is SQVTM and CDR2 ANQGSEA. The V gene lost 5 bases and the J gene lost 8 bases, with 9 bases spanning the gap. The CDR3 reads CSVLQGEKLFF. As DNA, the CDR3 is TGCAGCGTTCTCCAAGGGGAAAAACTGTTTTTT.

This clonotype was seen more than once but under ten times. The junction and the germline gene differ at one end; a read error may be behind it. The chain carries TRBV7-2 and TRBJ1-1; a possible D gene is TRBD1 (5 bases). CDR3 length equals 13 residues. Looked up from germline, CDR1 is SGHTA and CDR2 is FQGNSA. The CDR3 reads CAGSSDSAPEAFF. CDR3 nucleotide sequence: TGTGCCGGCAGCTCAGACAGCGCCCCTGAAGCTTTCTTT. Complete variable domain (other parts from reference TRBV7-2 and TRBJ1-1): GAGVSQSPSNKVTEKGKDVELRCDPISGHTALYWYRQSLGQGLEFLIYFQGNSAPDKSGLPSDRFSAERTGGSVSTLTIQRTQQEDSAVYLCAGSSDSAPEAFFGQGTRLTVV.

Only a few counts were recorded for this clonotype. The CDR3 DNA follows: TGTGCCAGCTCTCCGACCGTCCCCGACGCTTTCTTT. Translating it yields CASSPTVPDAFF. The chain combines TRBV2 with TRBJ1-1; D remains ambiguous. The length of the CDR3 is 12 residues. V gave up 8 bases and J gave up 11 bases, with 18 bases separating them. Germline lookup yields CDR1 SNHLY and CDR2 FYNNEI.

This clonotype showed up just once. The rearrangement joins TRBV4-1 to TRBJ2-3; a weak D match, TRBD1 (6 bases). The ends were cut back, 1 base at V and 2 bases at J, with 13 bases in the middle. CDR1 is MGHRA and CDR2 is YSYEKL in the germline V gene. The CDR3 has 16 residues. The CDR3 nucleotides read TGCGCCAGCAGCCAAGTGGACAGCGGACTCACAGATACGCAGTATTTT. Translation gives CASSQVDSGLTDTQYF.

V usage is TRBV29-1 and J usage is TRBJ2-3; 8 positions agree with TRBD1. The CDR3 extends over 16 amino acids. With V trimmed by 7 bases and J by 4 bases, 16 bases remained unmatched. Per germline, CDR1 SQVTM and CDR2 ANQGSEA. CDR3 sequence reads: CSARGPRGRVPDTQYF. CDR3 nucleotides: TGCAGCGCTCGGGGGCCCAGGGGGCGAGTCCCAGATACGCAGTATTTT.

This clonotype has only a few counts. The rearrangement uses TRBV12-3 or TRBV12-4 and TRBJ2-1, with 10 bases that match TRBD2. The junction had 23 bases not matched to a gene; V was cut back by 6 bases and J by 3 bases. The CDR3 has 21 amino acids. CDR3 region: CASSPKHRVGSRLAGYNEQFF. The CDR3 DNA reads TGTGCCAGCAGCCCCAAACACAGGGTAGGATCACGACTAGCGGGCTACAATGAGCAGTTCTTC.

V usage is TRBV29-1 and J usage is TRBJ2-5; no firm D call. Germline assignment: CDR1 SQVTM and CDR2 ANQGSEA. The CDR3 loop spans 10 amino acids. Deletions cut 6 bases from V and 5 bases from J, with 7 bases between. CDR3 DNA sequence: TGCAGCGTGATTCAGGAGACCCAGTACTTC. Its translation: CSVIQETQYF.

This clonotype was detected ten times or more. The chain employs TRBV11-2 and TRBJ2-3; D is unclear. The ends were cut back, 1 base at V and 5 bases at J, with 4 bases in the middle. CDR1 is SGHAT and CDR2 is FQNNGV in the germline V gene. CDR3 length: 12 residues. The CDR3, as DNA: TGTGCCAGCAGCTTAGTTGTAGATACGCAGTATTTT. Translated: CASSLVVDTQYF.

Ten or more counts support this clonotype. The chain joins TRBV27 to TRBJ2-2; a weak D match, TRBD1 (6 bases). The germline gives CDR1 MNHEY, CDR2 SMNVEV (reference sequence). The CDR3 loop spans 15 amino acids. V lost 3 bases and J lost 1, with 9 bases in between. This CDR3 reads CASSLGTKNTGELFF. The CDR3 DNA sequence: TGTGCCAGCAGTTTGGGGACAAAGAACACCGGGGAGCTGTTTTTT.

Regarding this clonotype: Compared with germline, one end of the junction differs, possibly owing to a read error. This chain uses TRBV10-3 with TRBJ1-2; D is possibly TRBD1 (5 bases). Germline loops: CDR1 ENHRY, CDR2 SYGVKD. The CDR3 totals 15 residues. The CDR3 DNA follows: TGTACCATCAGTCCGAGCACAGGCACTAACTATGGCTACACCTTC. This sequence encodes CTISPSTGTNYGYTF.

This clonotype was detected a few times. This chain uses TRBV5-4 with TRBJ1-2; tentatively, D is TRBD1 (5 bases). V shed 0 bases and J shed 4 bases, with 13 bases lying between them. The CDR3 has 15 residues. The germline gives CDR1 SGHNT, CDR2 YYREEE (reference sequence). CDR3 DNA: TGTGCCAGCAGCTTGGTCAGGGCCTCTCCCTATGGCTACACCTTC. Residues: CASSLVRASPYGYTF.

This clonotype was counted a few times. The chain carries TRBV9 and TRBJ1-3; TRBD1 might be the D (6 bases). Germline loops: CDR1 SGDLS, CDR2 YYNGEE. Between the trimmed V and J ends, which lost 3 bases and 8 bases, there was a span of 24 bases. The CDR3 spans 17 residues. This CDR3 reads CASSGDQQGGREDTIYF. CDR3 DNA: TGTGCCAGCAGCGGGGATCAACAGGGCGGTAGGGAAGACACCATATATTTT.

The table lists this clonotype with a few counts. CDR3 nucleotide sequence: TGTGCCAGCAGCTTAATCCGGGAGGCGCGCGAGCAGTACTTC. Translated: CASSLIREAREQYF. J is TRBJ2-7 and V is TRBV7-2; 7 nucleotides line up with TRBD2. CDR1 is SGHTA and CDR2 is FQGNSA in the germline V gene. Trimming cost V 2 bases and J 6 bases; bases outside gene matches: 7. This CDR3 spans 14 amino acids.